Described below is a single T cell receptor (beta chain) sequence and its context. Its antigen is not yet known. Nothing much larger sits one base from this clone, and base qualities are not available. The sample belongs to a study of cytomegalovirus exposure and HLA in healthy donors (dated by TCRdb to about 2017). Turning to the overall study: An earlier analysis of 587 of the donors reported approximately 260 Gb of sequence data and 117 million unique TCR beta sequences obtained from 150 million to 200 million T cells. To predict cytomegalovirus infection status, the study brought together high-throughput TCR immunosequencing, statistical association of individual TCRs with disease status, and machine learning. Along with the approximately 600-subject first cohort, a separate validation cohort of roughly 110 different subjects was used. Rather than using new phenotypic data, the later analysis identified candidate immune exposures from TCR beta sequences and from how often those sequences occurred across donors. Four or five DR-DQ haplotypes were treated as single units for association and clustering because of strong linkage in the cohort. The aim of the study was to test whether cataloging public T cell receptors could identify signatures of past pathogen exposure. All discovery cohort repertoires had been generated on a single sequencing platform. Of the roughly 420 genotyped donors, roughly 76% were placed in the genetic ancestry cluster associated with self-reported Caucasian donors. A later genetic analysis used genome-wide SNP genotypes for 398 of the 666 donors, treating that subset as a discovery cohort. A later analysis re-examined previously published TCR beta repertoires from just over 650 donors and added high-resolution HLA genotyping to investigate patterns of TCR occurrence. Across roughly 420 genotyped donors of the cohort, an average of roughly 200,000 unique TCR beta nucleotide sequences per donor were sequenced, and roughly 20% of those sequences were non-productive. The study used immunosequencing to profile the T cell repertoires of several hundred subjects and linked those repertoires to cytomegalovirus serostatus. An earlier analysis of roughly 580 of the donors used high-throughput TCR beta sequencing to judge whether each TCR beta V gene segment behaved as functional or pseudogenic. Alongside the repertoire data, information on donor age, sex, ethnicity and CMV serostatus was compiled. HLA typing included class I and class II loci at four-digit resolution. The number of donors typed differed by locus, with roughly 620-630 for A, B, C, DRB1 and DQB1, more than 500 for DQA1, under 610 for DPA1, and over 400 for DPB1. An early release covering roughly 640 HLA-typed donors comprised about 300 gigabases of sequencing data and some 79 million unique TCR sequences.

General conclusions and limits of the study: The authors suggested that the approach could potentially be extended to other disease states and immunological phenotypes. In a later genetic analysis, fewer N-insertions in productive TCRs were reported among donors in an Asian-associated ancestry cluster than the roughly 700-donor mean. Because HLA typing was missing for some donors at each locus, association tests included only the typed subset. In vitro tests confirmed that a few of the cytomegalovirus-associated TCR beta chains recognize cytomegalovirus antigens. The cohort was sequenced for TCR beta chains only, and without alpha or paired-chain data the features that could be detected were limited. Across donors, most TCR sequences were observed very rarely, whereas some public TCRs were present in many individuals. A further reported finding was that TCR beta sequences accurately predicted the HLA-A and HLA-B alleles for most subjects in the first cohort. When HLA alleles, especially DR and DQ, strongly co-occurred, attributing TCR associations to individual alleles was difficult. A later genetic analysis associated a missense DCLRE1C variant with V-gene and J-gene trimming of TCR beta chains, and an independent cohort replicated the association. The only immune exposure information available for the cohort was CMV serostatus. According to a later analysis, parvovirus B19, influenza, CMV and Epstein-Barr virus appeared linked to several top co-occurrence clusters. Because counts were too low, approximately 15 rarely observed V segments, including chromosome 9 orphons, were excluded from the earlier analysis of around 590 of the donors. An earlier analysis of some 590 of the donors showed that most TCR beta V segments appeared in productive rearrangements either about 87% or about 30% of the time, which broadly matched IMGT annotations. Correlated functional status among segregating V segments might reflect linkage disequilibrium, but an unknown experimental factor could not be ruled out. A later analysis found that TCR association rates varied across HLA loci, with DRB1 alleles showing the most associated TCRs and HLA-C alleles the fewest. Compared with equally common non-associated chains, HLA-associated TCR beta chains in a later analysis were more clonally expanded and had lower generation probabilities. The presence/absence analyses assumed that sequencing depth was roughly uniform across donors, and that assumption may not be true. Cytomegalovirus status was reported to be diagnosed by the classifier with high specificity and sensitivity in both the original and validation cohorts. A cluster of highly shared sequence variants was judged likely to represent a technical artifact of the sequencing pipeline. In the study, 150 to 200 TCR beta chains were listed as associated with cytomegalovirus. At a false discovery rate of 0.05, a later analysis linked 15,000 to 20,000 TCR beta sequences to specific HLA alleles. A later analysis found that most CMV-associated TCR beta chains appeared HLA-restricted, with HLA associations seemingly driven largely by CMV exposure. Because the 87-base-pair reads could not distinguish some IMGT-functional V segments, including TRBV6-2 and TRBV6-3, those segments were excluded.

Receptors were amplified or captured by the immunoSEQ multiplex PCR assay. A mixture of 60 forward primers for TCR Vbeta segments and 13 reverse primers for TCR Jbeta segments was used in the multiplex PCR. Amplification of the CDR3 region of rearranged TCR beta genes was performed with a multiplex PCR assay on genomic DNA. The amplified TCR beta libraries were sequenced on the Illumina HiSeq System as 87-base-pair reads. Per the source publication's procedure: A later analysis tallied approximately 87 million unique TCR beta chains across the 640 or so repertoires, and approximately 12 million of those chains were shared by two or more donors. Raw reads were error-corrected and collapsed into unique sequences by a nearest-neighbor algorithm in which closely related sequences were merged to remove PCR and sequencing errors. To assign V, D and J gene segments, CDR3 sequences were aligned to IMGT reference sequences. For a sequence to be retained, at least a six-nucleotide match to both a V gene segment and a J gene segment was required. A rearrangement was called productive if the CDR3 had no stop codons and remained in frame with V and J, and every other rearrangement was called non-productive. CDR3 was defined by IMGT convention, running from the second conserved V-encoded cysteine to the conserved J-encoded phenylalanine. Sequences without an unambiguous match to a single V gene segment were excluded from the earlier analysis of several hundred of the donors. In an earlier analysis of more than 500 of the donors, a V segment was called functional when productive rearrangements were above 56.7%, and segregating when the standard deviation between donors exceeded 5%. A statistical classification framework was built for diagnosing cytomegalovirus status from the catalog of TCR beta chain sequences. V and J gene assignment, in a later analysis, came from comparing TCR nucleotide sequences with IMGT/GENE-DB human TR gene sequences. Using the TCRdist pipeline, a later analysis assigned CDR3 sequences along with most-parsimonious VDJ recombination scenarios. In a later analysis, every TCR beta chain was defined by the combination of its CDR3 amino acid sequence and its V-gene family, and reads without a unique V-gene family were dropped. In a later analysis, 500 to 650 highly shared, low-generation-probability nucleotide sequences were removed to address suspected cross-contamination and a sequencing artifact. In a later analysis, a clonal expansion index was calculated for each public chain from normalized within-repertoire ranks of inferred template counts. A later analysis computed generation probabilities with a VDJ recombination model fitted to out-of-frame rearrangements, and checked the results against IGoR. In a later analysis, hypergeometric tests were used to score TCR-TCR, TCR-HLA and TCR-CMV co-occurrence, with a repertoire-size bias correction applied to TCR pairs. In a later analysis, false discovery rates were estimated by permuting HLA or CMV assignments 20 times. A later analysis grouped co-occurring TCRs with DBSCAN, adding TCRdist sequence similarity when clustering within HLA-allele-positive subsets. Repertoires with fewer than 30,000 or more than 120,000 public chains were left out of co-occurrence clustering, as were five repertoires with anomalous nucleotide sharing. TCRdb retrieved this table from immuneACCESS and kept in-frame rearrangements only. Not all clones are present; in checked studies, unresolved V genes account for under half, and no reason is known for the remainder. V and J calls and clone size are as listed in that table; D and trimming were resolved from the DNA. This sample lists 100,000 or so clones; about four fifths were detected once. The ten biggest clones cover around 4% of the sample.

The cohort consisted of approximately 670 healthy bone marrow donors. At the time of sampling, all cohort members were nominally healthy, though unrecorded immune exposures were likely present. The donor was CMV seropositive and was included in the group of 250 to 300 seropositive cohort members. Every donor gave a peripheral blood sample, and the peripheral blood mononuclear cells from that sample were used for TCR beta sequencing. The Qiagen DNeasy Blood Extraction Kit was used to extract genomic DNA from the blood cell samples. The CDR3, from cysteine to phenylalanine, totals 16 residues. The CDR3 DNA has 48 bases and is translated from base 1. CDR1 and CDR2, per the germline V gene, are SGHRS and YFSETQ. Ends trimmed: V by 7 bases, J by 5 bases; bases unmatched to a gene: 12.

This receptor was identified in a female donor in good health and CMV-seropositive. This chain joins TRBV5-1 to TRBJ1-4; 9 of the junction bases match TRBD1. The source material was PBMCs. The encoded CDR3 is CASSPGQGLQNEKLFF. The base sequence is TGCGCCAGCTCTCCGGGACAGGGATTGCAGAATGAAAAACTGTTTTTT.